The sequence of this T cell receptor beta chain was determined in a study of T-cell memory formation after mild COVID-19 (dated by TCRdb to the early 2020s). Broadly, across the study: Most TCR sequence clusters were specific to one of the two donors. Longitudinal TCRalpha and TCRbeta repertoire sequencing tracked T-cell clones expanding and contracting after mild COVID-19 in a couple of donors. Two young, previously healthy adult volunteers, one female and one male, were included in the cohort.

The reads were generated on an Illumina NovaSeq 6000. TCRalpha and TCRbeta cDNA libraries were built by 5'RACE with constant-segment primers, adding sample barcodes and unique molecular identifiers. Trizol reagent was used to extract RNA from every sample. Amplification of the libraries took two PCR steps, and the second step added a second sample barcode plus Illumina TruSeq adapters. The libraries were sequenced on an Illumina NovaSeq using 2 x 150 bp paired-end reads. As for the authors' bioinformatics: Demultiplexing of reads and collapsing into UMI-guided consensus sequences were performed with migec v1.2.7. With mixcr v2.1.11, UMI consensuses were aligned to TRA and TRB V and J templates and assembled into clonotypes. Clonotypes were classified as expanded or contracted when called significant by both edgeR and NoisET, with noise models trained on biological replicates. For edgeR calls, the cutoffs were a false discovery rate-adjusted p below 0.01 and a log2 fold-change threshold of 1. As an exploratory analysis of dynamics, max-normalized trajectories of the 1000 most abundant clonotypes were examined by PCA with hierarchical clustering. Separately sequenced CD4+ and CD8+ repertoires were used to assign a CD4 or CD8 phenotype to each responding clone. TCRdb's own reprocessing of the public reads used fastp at Q25 and MiXCR and kept productive beta chains. Every CDR3 protein is listed once, alongside the most common genes and DNA of its rows. TCRdb's processing, not the authors' own work, is the source of the V and J calls. The table for this sample lists 200,000 to 300,000 distinct CDR3 sequences; approximately 16% of them were counted only once. Under 25% of the sample rests with the top ten.

CDR3 length: 18 amino acids, cysteine to phenylalanine. The only DNA kept is the CDR3, 54 bases in frame from the first base. CDR1 is given as WSHSY and CDR2 as SAAADI, both from the germline V gene. V loses 7 bases of germline sequence and J loses 0 bases, and the interval between the two ends is 22 bases. This clonotype was counted a few times. Its specific antigen is unknown. No qualities accompany the bases; no much larger clone lies one base away. PBMCs were isolated by Ficoll-Paque density gradient centrifugation. The paper's findings and limits, for the study overall: Whether the second-wave clones peaking on day 37 were SARS-CoV-2 specific was not confirmed. The detection of some responding clones in pre-infection memory suggests that pre-existing cross-reactive memory T cells joined the SARS-CoV-2 response. The study covered only a couple of mild cases, and larger cohorts including severe cases with pre-infection samples were considered necessary. Clones that contracted from day 15 to 85 showed balanced CD4/CD8 phenotypes, whereas a second wave of clones that expanded from day 15 to 37 leaned towards CD4+. Contracting CD4+ clones were located mainly in the CM and EM memory subsets, whereas CD8+ clones were found to be enriched in EMRA.

Sequenced: PBMCs or a T cell subset sorted from them (not recorded which). The TCR was taken from a man younger than 35 who had mild COVID-19 (a few samples of this study predate the infection). The sample titles of this study are shuffled in the database, so cell type and time point are left out; the donor was told from shared clones. Rearrangement joined TRBV10-2 to TRBJ1-3; a tentative D call is TRBD1 (5 bases match). The bases are TGCGCCAGCATCAACAGGACAAACCTACTTCCCTCTGGAAACACCATATATTTT. Translated, this gives CASINRTNLLPSGNTIYF.